This record concerns one T cell receptor beta chain sequence. These data come from a study of blood T cell repertoires in COVID-19. Across the study: Whether acute or convalescent, the COVID-19 samples came from the United States, Italy and Spain. Nucleic acid was either cDNA or gDNA, and it came from T cells, B-cell-depleted T cells, or PBMCs.

As handled by the study authors: Cell counts per sample came from amplifying reference gene primers. Assay: immunoSEQ multiplex PCR; the TCRdb copy retains only in-frame clones and omits some. The V and J calls and the clone size are those of that table, but D and trimming were determined from the DNA. The sample includes approximately 200,000 clones, more than 65% of them seen just once. J gave up 2 bases and V 3 bases, and 5 bases lay outside the gene matches. The CDR3 loop spans 15 amino acids. Germline CDR1 SGHNT, CDR2 YYREEE (reference sequence). The sample consisted of peripheral blood. The rearrangement uses TRBV5-4 and TRBJ2-7; 10 bases line up with TRBD1. The origin of this receptor is a woman under 40 who had recovered from COVID-19. CDR3 sequence reads: CASSWTGGRAYEQYF. The DNA for the CDR3 is TGTGCCAGCAGCTGGACAGGGGGGAGGGCCTACGAGCAGTACTTC.